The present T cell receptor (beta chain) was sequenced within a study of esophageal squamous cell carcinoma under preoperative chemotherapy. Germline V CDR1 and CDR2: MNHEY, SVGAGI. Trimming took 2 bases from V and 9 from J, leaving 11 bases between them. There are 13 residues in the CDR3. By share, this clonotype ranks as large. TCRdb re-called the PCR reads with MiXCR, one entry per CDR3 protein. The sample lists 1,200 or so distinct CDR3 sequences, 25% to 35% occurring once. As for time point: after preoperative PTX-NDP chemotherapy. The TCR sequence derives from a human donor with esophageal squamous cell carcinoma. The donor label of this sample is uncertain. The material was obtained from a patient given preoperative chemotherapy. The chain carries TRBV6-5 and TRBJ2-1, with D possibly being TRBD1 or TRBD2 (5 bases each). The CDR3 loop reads CASSYPPRGEQFF. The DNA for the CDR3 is TGTGCCAGCAGTTACCCGCCGAGGGGTGAGCAGTTCTTC.